This TCR beta chain came from a study of T cells in Graves' hyperthyroidism and ophthalmopathy. Points from the study as a whole: In blood, most of the thyroid clonotypes expanded above 0.001 were also present.

The study defined stable Graves' hyperthyroidism as no ophthalmopathy progression within 18 months. Uncontrolled infection, other autoimmune disease, pregnancy or lactation barred patients from enrollment. The CDR3 length is 14 residues. V lost 6 bases and J lost 10; bases outside the gene matches: 5. Per the germline V gene, CDR1 is LNHDA and CDR2 is SQIVND (reference sequence). This clonotype was recorded a few times. Its specificity is unknown. The CDR3 regions of TCR beta were amplified from RNA transcripts. The TCR CDR3 first-round RT-PCR relied on the HTBI primer set. Via MiXCR, TCRdb re-called the multiplex PCR reads, giving one row per CDR3 protein. This sample yields about 400,000 distinct CDR3 sequences, of which 14% to 15% are seen a single time; approximately 30% belongs to the top ten.

This sequence originates from a woman aged 25 to 39 with Graves' hyperthyroidism. Sequenced sample: blood. The rearrangement joins TRBV19 to TRBJ2-1; TRBD2 agrees at 14 bases. The DNA for the CDR3 is TGTGCCAGTAGGGGACTAGCGGGAGTCAGGGAGCAGTTCTTC. This codes for CASRGLAGVREQFF.